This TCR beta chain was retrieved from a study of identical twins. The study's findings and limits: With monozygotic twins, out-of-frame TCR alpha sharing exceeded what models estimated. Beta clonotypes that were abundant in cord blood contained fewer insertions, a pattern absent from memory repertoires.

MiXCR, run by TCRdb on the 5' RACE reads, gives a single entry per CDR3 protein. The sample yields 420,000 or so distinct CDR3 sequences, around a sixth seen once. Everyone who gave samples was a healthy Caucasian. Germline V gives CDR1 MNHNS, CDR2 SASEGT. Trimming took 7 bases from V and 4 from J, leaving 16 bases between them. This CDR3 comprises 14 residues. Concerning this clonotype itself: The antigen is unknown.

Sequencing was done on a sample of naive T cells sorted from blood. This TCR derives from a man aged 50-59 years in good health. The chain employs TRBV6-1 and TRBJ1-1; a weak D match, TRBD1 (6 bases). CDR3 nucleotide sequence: TGTGCCAGCATAGCAGGGACATGGGCCACTGAAGCTTTCTTT. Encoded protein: CASIAGTWATEAFF.